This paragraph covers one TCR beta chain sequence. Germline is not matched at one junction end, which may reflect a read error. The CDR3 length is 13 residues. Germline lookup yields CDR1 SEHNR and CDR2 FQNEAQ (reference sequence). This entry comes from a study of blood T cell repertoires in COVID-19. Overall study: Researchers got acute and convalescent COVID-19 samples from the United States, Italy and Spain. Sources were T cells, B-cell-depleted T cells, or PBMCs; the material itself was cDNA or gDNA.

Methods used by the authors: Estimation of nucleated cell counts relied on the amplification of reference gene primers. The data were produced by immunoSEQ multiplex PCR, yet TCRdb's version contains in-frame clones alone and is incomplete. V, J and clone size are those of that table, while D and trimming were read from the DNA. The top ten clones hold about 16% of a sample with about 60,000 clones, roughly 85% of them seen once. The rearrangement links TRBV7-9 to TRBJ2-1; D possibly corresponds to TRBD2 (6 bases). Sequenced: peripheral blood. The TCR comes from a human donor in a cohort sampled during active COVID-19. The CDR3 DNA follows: TGTGCCACTGACGGGGACTCCAACAATGAGCAGTTCTTC. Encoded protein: CATDGDSNNEQFF.